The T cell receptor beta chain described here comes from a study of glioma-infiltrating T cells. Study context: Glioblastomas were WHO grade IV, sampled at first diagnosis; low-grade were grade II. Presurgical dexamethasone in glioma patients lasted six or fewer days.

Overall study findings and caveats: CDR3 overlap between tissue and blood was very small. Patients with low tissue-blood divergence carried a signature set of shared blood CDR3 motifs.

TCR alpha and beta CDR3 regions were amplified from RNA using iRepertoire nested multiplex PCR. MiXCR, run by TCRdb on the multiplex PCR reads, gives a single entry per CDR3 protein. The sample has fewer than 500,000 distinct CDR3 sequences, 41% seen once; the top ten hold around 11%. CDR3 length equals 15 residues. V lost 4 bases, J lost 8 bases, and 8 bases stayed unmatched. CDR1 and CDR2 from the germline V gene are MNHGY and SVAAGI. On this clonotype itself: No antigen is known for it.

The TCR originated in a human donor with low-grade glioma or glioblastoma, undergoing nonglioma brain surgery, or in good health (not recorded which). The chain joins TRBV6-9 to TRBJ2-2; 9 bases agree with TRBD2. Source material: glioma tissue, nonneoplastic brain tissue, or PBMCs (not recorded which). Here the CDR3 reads CASSSLLAGAGELFF. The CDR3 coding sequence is TGTGCCAGCAGTTCCCTATTAGCGGGAGCTGGGGAGCTGTTTTTT.